The 9 T cell receptor beta chains below all came from one sample that was sequenced in a study of Graves' ophthalmopathy and Graves' hyperthyroidism. For repertoire sequencing, the TCR beta CDR3 regions were amplified from RNA transcripts. First-round RT-PCR with HTBI primers preceded a second-round multiplex PCR. TCRdb analysed the multiplex PCR reads with MiXCR anew, one entry per CDR3 protein. The sample yields hundreds of thousands of distinct CDR3 sequences, about 20% seen once. Sequenced: peripheral blood. The receptors come from a woman between 18 and 30 years old with stable Graves' hyperthyroidism. Some clones in this sample may be carry-over from other donors' samples.

This clonotype occurred many times. The chain couples TRBV13 to TRBJ1-1; 7 nucleotides line up with TRBD1. This CDR3 is built from 14 residues. Germline CDR1 PRHDT, CDR2 FYEKMQ (reference sequence). Germline trimming cut 5 bases from V and 6 bases from J; bases unmatched to any gene: 9. CDR3 sequence (DNA): TGTGCCAGCAGCCGTGCCCTCGGGACAGCTGAAGCTTTCTTT. Translating it yields CASSRALGTAEAFF.

This clonotype showed up many times. The CDR3 loop reads CASRPGTSKYEQYF. CDR3 bases: TGTGCCAGCAGACCCGGGACTAGCAAATACGAGCAGTACTTC. The chain carries TRBV6-1 and TRBJ2-7, with 9 bases matching TRBD2. CDR3 length equals 14 residues. Germline CDR1 MNHNS, CDR2 SASEGT. Trimming removed 6 bases from V and 4 bases from J; junction bases left unmatched: 7.

This clonotype was seen ten or more times. The gene calls are TRBV28 and TRBJ2-7, with 9 bases matching TRBD1. The CDR3 covers 15 residues. V was pared by 10 bases and J by 4 bases, with 14 bases of the junction left unmatched. CDR1 MDHEN and CDR2 SYDVKM come from the germline V gene. Written as DNA, the CDR3 is TGTGCCAACTCACCCGGGACAGGGCTTCCATACGAGCAGTACTTC. Translating gives CANSPGTGLPYEQYF. The whole variable domain, filled in from reference TRBV28 and TRBJ2-7, reads DVKVTQSSRYLVKRTGEKVFLECVQDMDHENMFWYRQDPGLGLRLIYFSYDVKMKEKGDIPEGYSVSREKKERFSLILESASTNQTSMYLCANSPGTGLPYEQYFGPGTRLTVT.

This clonotype was picked up many times. This chain joins TRBV7-9 and TRBJ1-2; the D is unclear. Trimming removed 1 base from V and 8 bases from J, with 14 bases in between. The germline V gene has CDR1 SEHNR and CDR2 FQNEAQ (reference sequence). This CDR3 comprises 14 residues. Here the CDR3 DNA reads TGTGCCAGCAGCTTAGTGGTCGCAGTGAACGGCTACACCTTC. It encodes CASSLVVAVNGYTF.

This clonotype was detected ten times or more. V is TRBV12-3 or TRBV12-4 and J is TRBJ1-1, with D hard to call. The CDR3 contains 15 residues. V lost 5 bases to trimming and J lost 1 base, with 14 bases between them. The CDR3 nucleotides are TGTGCCAGCAGTACCACGGACCGATCGAACACTGAAGCTTTCTTT. It codes for CASSTTDRSNTEAFF.

The chain recombines TRBV28 with TRBJ1-2; the D is unclear. Germline V gene sequence: CDR1 MDHEN, CDR2 SYDVKM. V was clipped by 5 bases and J by 4 bases, with 17 bases between them. The CDR3 has 15 residues. The CDR3 loop reads CASSLRTVRGYGYTF. The CDR3 DNA sequence: TGTGCCAGCAGTCTTCGGACGGTGCGGGGCTATGGCTACACCTTC.

This clonotype has at least ten counts. This chain uses TRBV7-9 with TRBJ2-4; D may be TRBD2 (7 bases). The V end was cut by 2 bases, the J end by 8 bases, with 10 bases between. This CDR3 is 13 amino acids long. Germline CDR1 and CDR2: SEHNR and FQNEAQ (reference sequence). This CDR3 reads CASSLQGRDIQYF. The CDR3 region has the DNA TGTGCCAGCAGCTTACAGGGGAGGGACATTCAGTACTTC.

The table lists this clonotype with many counts. The V call is TRBV18, the J call TRBJ1-6, with D possibly TRBD1 on 5 matching bases. The germline V and J ends were trimmed by 6 bases and 10 bases, with 10 bases remaining between them. This CDR3 spans 12 amino acids. Germline V lookup: CDR1 KGHSH, CDR2 LQKENI. The DNA of the CDR3 is TGTGCCAGCTCGACCGGGGGATCACCCCTCCACTTT. Amino acid sequence: CASSTGGSPLHF.

This clonotype was detected many times. The chain recombines TRBV6-1 with TRBJ1-2; D not certain. The V gene lost 7 bases and the J gene lost 7 bases, with 16 bases spanning the gap. The CDR3 loop spans 13 amino acids. Germline assignment: CDR1 MNHNS and CDR2 SASEGT. CDR3 coding DNA: TGTGCCAGCATACCGGGAAAGGCGGGTGGCTACACCTTC. This encodes CASIPGKAGGYTF.